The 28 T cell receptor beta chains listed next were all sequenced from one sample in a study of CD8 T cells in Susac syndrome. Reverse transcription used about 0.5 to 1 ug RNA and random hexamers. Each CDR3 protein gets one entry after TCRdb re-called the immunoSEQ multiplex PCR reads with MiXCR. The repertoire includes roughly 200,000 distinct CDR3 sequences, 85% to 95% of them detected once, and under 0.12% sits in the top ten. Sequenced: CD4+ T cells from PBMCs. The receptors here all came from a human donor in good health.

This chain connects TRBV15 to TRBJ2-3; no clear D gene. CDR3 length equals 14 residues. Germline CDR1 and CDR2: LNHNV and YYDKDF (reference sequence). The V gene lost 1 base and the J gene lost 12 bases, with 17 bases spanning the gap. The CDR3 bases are TGTGCCACCAGCAGAGGGCCGTCTCTACCATCTCAGTATTTT. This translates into CATSRGPSLPSQYF.

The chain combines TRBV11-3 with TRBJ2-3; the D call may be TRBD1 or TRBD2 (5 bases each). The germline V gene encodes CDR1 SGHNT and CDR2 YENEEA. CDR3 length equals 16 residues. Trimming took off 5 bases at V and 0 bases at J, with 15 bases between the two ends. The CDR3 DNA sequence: TGTGCCAGCAGCGCCGGGACCGCCTCTAGCACAGATACGCAGTATTTT. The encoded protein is CASSAGTASSTDTQYF.

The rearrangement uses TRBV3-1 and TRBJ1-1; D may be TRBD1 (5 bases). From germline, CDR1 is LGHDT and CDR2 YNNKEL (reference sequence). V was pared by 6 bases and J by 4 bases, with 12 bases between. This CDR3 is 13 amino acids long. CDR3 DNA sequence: TGTGCCAGCAGGCGGGGCACAGCCACTGAAGCTTTCTTT. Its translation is CASRRGTATEAFF.

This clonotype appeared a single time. DNA for the CDR3: TGTGCGGCTGGGGCGATCCCATCCGGGGAGCTGTTTTTT. The encoded protein is CAAGAIPSGELFF. The chain employs TRBV15 and TRBJ2-2, with TRBD1 as a possible D gene (5 bases). This CDR3 region has 13 residues. CDR1 LNHNV and CDR2 YYDKDF come from the germline V gene (reference sequence).

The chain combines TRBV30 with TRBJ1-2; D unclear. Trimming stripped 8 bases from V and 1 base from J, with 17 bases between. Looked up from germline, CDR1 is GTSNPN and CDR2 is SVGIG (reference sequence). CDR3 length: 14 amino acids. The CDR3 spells CAGGRPEGNYGYTF. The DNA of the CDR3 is TGTGCCGGAGGGCGGCCCGAGGGTAACTATGGCTACACCTTC.

The CDR3 DNA reads TGTGCCAGCGGGGATACGCAGTATTTT. Translation: CASGDTQYF. V is TRBV12-3 or TRBV12-4 and J is TRBJ2-3; D is unresolved. This CDR3 contains 9 residues. The V and J ends lost 8 bases and 6 bases respectively, with 3 bases between them.

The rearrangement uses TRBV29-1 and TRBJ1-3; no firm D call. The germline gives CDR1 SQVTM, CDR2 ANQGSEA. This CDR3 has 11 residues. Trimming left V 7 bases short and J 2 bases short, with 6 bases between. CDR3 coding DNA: TGCAGCGCACAAACTGGAAACACCATATATTTT. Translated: CSAQTGNTIYF.

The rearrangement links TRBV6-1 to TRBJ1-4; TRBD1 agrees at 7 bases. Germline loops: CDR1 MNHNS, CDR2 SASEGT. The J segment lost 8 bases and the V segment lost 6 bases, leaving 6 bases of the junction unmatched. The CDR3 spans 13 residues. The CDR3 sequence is CASSGQAGEKLFF. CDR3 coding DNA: TGTGCCAGCAGCGGACAGGCGGGGGAAAAACTGTTTTTT.

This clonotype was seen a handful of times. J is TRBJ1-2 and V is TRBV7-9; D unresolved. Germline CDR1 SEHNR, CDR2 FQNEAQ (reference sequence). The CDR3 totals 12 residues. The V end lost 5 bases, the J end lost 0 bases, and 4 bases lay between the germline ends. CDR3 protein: CASSAPNYGYTF. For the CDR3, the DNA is TGTGCCAGCAGCGCTCCTAACTATGGCTACACCTTC.

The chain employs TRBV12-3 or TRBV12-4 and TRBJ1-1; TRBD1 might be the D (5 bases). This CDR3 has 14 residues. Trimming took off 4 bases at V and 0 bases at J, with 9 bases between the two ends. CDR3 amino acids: CASSSGRVNTEAFF. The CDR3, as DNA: TGTGCCAGCAGTTCGGGACGGGTGAACACTGAAGCTTTCTTT.

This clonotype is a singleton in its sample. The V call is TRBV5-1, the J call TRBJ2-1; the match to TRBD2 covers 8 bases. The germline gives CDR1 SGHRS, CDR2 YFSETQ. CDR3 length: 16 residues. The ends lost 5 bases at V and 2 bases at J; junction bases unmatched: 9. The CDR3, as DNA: TGCGCCAGCAGGGATACTAGCGGTGTAACCTACAATGAGCAGTTCTTC. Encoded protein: CASRDTSGVTYNEQFF.

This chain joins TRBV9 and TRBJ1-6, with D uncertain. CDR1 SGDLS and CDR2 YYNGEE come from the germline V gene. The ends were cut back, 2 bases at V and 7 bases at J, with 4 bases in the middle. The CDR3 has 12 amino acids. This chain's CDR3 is CASSVTNSPLHF. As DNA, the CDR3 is TGTGCCAGCAGCGTGACGAATTCACCCCTCCACTTT.

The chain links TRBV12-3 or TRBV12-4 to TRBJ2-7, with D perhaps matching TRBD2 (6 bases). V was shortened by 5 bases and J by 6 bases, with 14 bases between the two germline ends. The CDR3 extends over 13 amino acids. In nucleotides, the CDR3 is TGTGCCAGCAGTGCAACTAGCTCCGGCGAGCAGTACGTC. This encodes CASSATSSGEQYV.

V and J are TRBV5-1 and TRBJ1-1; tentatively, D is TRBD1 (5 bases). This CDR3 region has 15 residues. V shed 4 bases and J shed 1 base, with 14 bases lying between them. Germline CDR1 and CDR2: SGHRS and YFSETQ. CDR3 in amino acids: CASSPRDGSNTEAFF. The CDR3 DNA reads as TGCGCCAGCAGCCCCCGGGACGGGTCGAACACTGAAGCTTTCTTT.

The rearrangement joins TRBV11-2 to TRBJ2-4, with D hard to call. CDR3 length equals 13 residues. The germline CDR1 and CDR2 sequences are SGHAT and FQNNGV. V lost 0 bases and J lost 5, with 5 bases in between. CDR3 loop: CASSLDLENIQYF. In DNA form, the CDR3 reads TGTGCCAGCAGCTTAGATTTGGAAAACATTCAGTACTTC.

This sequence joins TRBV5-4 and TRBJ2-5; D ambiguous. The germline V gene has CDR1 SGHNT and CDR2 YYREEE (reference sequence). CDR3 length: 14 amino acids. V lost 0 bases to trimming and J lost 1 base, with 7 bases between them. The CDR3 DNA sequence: TGTGCCAGCAGCTTGGGGCTACGCCAAGAGACCCAGTACTTC. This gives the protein CASSLGLRQETQYF.

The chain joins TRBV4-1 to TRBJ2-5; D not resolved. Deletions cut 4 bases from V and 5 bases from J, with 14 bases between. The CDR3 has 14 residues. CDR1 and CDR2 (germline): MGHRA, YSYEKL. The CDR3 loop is CASSRSTLGETQYF. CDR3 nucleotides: TGCGCCAGCAGCCGAAGTACCCTCGGTGAGACCCAGTACTTC.

The chain's CDR3 is CSVDGGSSTQYF. As DNA, the CDR3 is TGCAGCGTTGATGGGGGGTCCAGTACGCAGTATTTT. This chain uses TRBV29-1 with TRBJ2-3; perhaps TRBD2 as D (6 bases). V lost 3 bases to trimming and J lost 8 bases, with 12 bases between them. From germline, CDR1 is SQVTM and CDR2 ANQGSEA. There are 12 residues in the CDR3.

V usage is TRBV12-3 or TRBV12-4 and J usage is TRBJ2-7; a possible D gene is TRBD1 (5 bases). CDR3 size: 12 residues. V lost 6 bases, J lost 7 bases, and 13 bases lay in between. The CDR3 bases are TGTGCCAGCAGCCTGACAGACACGGAGCAGTACTTC. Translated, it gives CASSLTDTEQYF.

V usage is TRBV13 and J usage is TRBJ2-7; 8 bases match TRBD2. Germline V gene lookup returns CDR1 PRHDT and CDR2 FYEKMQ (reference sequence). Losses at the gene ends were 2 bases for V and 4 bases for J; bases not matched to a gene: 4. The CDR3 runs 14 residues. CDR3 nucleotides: TGTGCCAGCAGCTTACCGGGGGGGTCTTACGAGCAGTACTTC. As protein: CASSLPGGSYEQYF.

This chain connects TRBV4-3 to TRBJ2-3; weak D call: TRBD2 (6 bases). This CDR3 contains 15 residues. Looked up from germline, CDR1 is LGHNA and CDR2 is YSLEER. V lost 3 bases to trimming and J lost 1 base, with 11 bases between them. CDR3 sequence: CASSQRTGGTDTQYF. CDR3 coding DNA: TGCGCCAGCAGCCAGCGGACGGGGGGCACAGATACGCAGTATTTT.

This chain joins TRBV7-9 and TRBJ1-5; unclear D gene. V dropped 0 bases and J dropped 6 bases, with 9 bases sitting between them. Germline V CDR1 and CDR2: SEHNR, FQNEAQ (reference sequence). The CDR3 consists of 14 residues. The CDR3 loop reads CASSLAGTAQPQHF. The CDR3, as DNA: TGTGCCAGCAGCTTAGCGGGTACGGCTCAGCCCCAGCATTTT.

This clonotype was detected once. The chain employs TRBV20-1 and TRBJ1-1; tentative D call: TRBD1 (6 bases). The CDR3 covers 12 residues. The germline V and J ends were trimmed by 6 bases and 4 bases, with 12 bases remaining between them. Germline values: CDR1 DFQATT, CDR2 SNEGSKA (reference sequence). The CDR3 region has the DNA TGCAGTGCAATAGGGGGTGGCACTGAAGCTTTCTTT. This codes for CSAIGGGTEAFF.

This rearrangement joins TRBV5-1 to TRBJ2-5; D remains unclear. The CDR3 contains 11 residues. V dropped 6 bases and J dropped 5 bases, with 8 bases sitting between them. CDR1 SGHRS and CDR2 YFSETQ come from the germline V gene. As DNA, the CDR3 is TGCGCCAGCAATTCGGCCGAGACCCAGTACTTC. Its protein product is CASNSAETQYF. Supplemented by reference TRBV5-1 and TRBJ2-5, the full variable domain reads KAGVTQTPRYLIKTRGQQVTLSCSPISGHRSVSWYQQTPGQGLQFLFEYFSETQRNKGNFPGRFSGRQFSNSRSEMNVSTLELGDSALYLCASNSAETQYFGPGTRLLVL.

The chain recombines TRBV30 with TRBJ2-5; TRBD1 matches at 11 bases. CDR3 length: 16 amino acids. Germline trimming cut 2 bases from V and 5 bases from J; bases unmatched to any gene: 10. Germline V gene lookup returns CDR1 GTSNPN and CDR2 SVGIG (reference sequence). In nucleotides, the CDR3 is TGTGCCTGGAGTTCCCGGACAGGGGGCGCCGGGGAGACCCAGTACTTC. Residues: CAWSSRTGGAGETQYF.

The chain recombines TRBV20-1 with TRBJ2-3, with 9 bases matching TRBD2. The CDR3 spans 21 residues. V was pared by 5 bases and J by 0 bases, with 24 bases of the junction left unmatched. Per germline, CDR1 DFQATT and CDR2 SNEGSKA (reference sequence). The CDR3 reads CSAGIRRFSGSVKTSTDTQYF. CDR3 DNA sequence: TGCAGTGCTGGCATTAGAAGGTTTAGCGGGAGCGTTAAAACTAGCACAGATACGCAGTATTTT.

The CDR3 spells CSVELTGTGGTGYTF. The CDR3, as DNA: TGCAGCGTTGAGCTTACCGGGACAGGGGGCACTGGCTACACCTTC. This chain joins TRBV29-1 and TRBJ1-2; the match to TRBD1 covers 12 bases. V was pared by 3 bases and J by 7 bases, with 9 bases of the junction left unmatched. The CDR3 loop spans 15 amino acids. Germline CDR1 SQVTM, CDR2 ANQGSEA.

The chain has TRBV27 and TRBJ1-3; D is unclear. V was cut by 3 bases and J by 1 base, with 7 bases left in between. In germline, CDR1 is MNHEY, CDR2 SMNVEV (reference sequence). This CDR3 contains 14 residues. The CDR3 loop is CASSFSSSGNTIYF. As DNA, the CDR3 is TGTGCCAGCAGTTTTTCCAGTTCTGGAAACACCATATATTTT.